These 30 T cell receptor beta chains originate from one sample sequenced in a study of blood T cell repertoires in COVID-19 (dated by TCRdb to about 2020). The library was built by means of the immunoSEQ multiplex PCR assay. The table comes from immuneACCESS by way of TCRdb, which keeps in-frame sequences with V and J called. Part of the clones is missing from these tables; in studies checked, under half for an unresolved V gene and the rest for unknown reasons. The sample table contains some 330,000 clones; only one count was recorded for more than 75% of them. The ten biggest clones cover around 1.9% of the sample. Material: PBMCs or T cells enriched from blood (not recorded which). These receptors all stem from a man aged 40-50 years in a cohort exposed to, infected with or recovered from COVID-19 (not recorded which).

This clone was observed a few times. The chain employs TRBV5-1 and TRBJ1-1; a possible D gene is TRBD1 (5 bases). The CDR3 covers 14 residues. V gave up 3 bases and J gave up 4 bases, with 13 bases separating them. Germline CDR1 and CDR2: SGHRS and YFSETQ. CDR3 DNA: TGCGCCAGCAGCTCCGTCCAGGGCCGCACTGAAGCTTTCTTT. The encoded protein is CASSSVQGRTEAFF. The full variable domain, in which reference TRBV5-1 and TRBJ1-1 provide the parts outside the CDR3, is KAGVTQTPRYLIKTRGQQVTLSCSPISGHRSVSWYQQTPGQGLQFLFEYFSETQRNKGNFPGRFSGRQFSNSRSEMNVSTLELGDSALYLCASSSVQGRTEAFFGQGTRLTVV.

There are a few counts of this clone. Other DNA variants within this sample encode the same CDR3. This chain's CDR3 is CASSKDRAEKLFF. The CDR3 bases are TGTGCCAGCAGTAAGGACAGGGCTGAAAAACTGTTTTTT. The chain is built from TRBV2 and TRBJ1-4; 8 bases are a match to TRBD1. The CDR3 length is 13 residues. Per the germline V gene, CDR1 is SNHLY and CDR2 is FYNNEI. The V segment lost 5 bases and the J segment 7 bases; nucleotides outside the gene matches: 3.

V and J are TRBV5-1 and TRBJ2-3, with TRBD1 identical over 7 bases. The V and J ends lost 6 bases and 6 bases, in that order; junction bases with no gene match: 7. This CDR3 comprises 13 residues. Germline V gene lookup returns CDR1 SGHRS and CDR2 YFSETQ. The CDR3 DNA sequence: TGCGCCAGCAAAGCAGACAGGGAGGATACGCAGTATTTT. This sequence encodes CASKADREDTQYF. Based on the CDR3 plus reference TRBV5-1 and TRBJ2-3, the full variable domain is KAGVTQTPRYLIKTRGQQVTLSCSPISGHRSVSWYQQTPGQGLQFLFEYFSETQRNKGNFPGRFSGRQFSNSRSEMNVSTLELGDSALYLCASKADREDTQYFGPGTRLTVL.

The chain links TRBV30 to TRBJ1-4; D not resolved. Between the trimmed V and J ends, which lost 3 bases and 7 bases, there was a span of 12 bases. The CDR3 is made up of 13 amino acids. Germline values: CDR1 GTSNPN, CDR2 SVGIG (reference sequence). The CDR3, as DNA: TGTGCCTGGAGCGCTCCGGGAGGTGAAAAACTGTTTTTT. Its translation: CAWSAPGGEKLFF.

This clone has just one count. CDR3 residues: CASSKPGLAGGEQYF. CDR3 DNA: TGTGCCAGTAGTAAACCGGGACTAGCGGGAGGCGAGCAGTACTTC. This chain connects TRBV19 to TRBJ2-7; 15 bases match TRBD2. Trimming at V came to 4 bases and at J to 6 bases, leaving 4 bases not matched to a gene. The CDR3 sequence is 15 residues long. From germline, CDR1 is LNHDA and CDR2 SQIVND (reference sequence).

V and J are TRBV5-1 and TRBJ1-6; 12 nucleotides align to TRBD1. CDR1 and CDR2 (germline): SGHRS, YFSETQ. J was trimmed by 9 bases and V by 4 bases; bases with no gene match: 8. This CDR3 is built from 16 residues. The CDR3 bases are TGCGCCAGCAGCGAGGGGACAGGGGGCGATAGTTCACCCCTCCACTTT. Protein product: CASSEGTGGDSSPLHF. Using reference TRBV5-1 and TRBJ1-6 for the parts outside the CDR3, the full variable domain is KAGVTQTPRYLIKTRGQQVTLSCSPISGHRSVSWYQQTPGQGLQFLFEYFSETQRNKGNFPGRFSGRQFSNSRSEMNVSTLELGDSALYLCASSEGTGGDSSPLHFGNGTRLTVT.

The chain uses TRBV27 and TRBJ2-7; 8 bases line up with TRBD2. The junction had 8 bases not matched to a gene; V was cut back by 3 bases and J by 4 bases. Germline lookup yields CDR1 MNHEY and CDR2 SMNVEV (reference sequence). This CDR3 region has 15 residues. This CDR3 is CASSFSGRVIYEQYF. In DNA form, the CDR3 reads TGTGCCAGCAGTTTTTCCGGGAGGGTGATATACGAGCAGTACTTC.

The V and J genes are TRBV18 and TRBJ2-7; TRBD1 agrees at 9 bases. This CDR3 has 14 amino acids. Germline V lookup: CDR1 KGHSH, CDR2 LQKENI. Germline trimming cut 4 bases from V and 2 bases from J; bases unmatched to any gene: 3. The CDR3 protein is CASSQNRGPYEQYF. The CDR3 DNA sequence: TGTGCCAGCTCACAGAACAGGGGGCCCTACGAGCAGTACTTC. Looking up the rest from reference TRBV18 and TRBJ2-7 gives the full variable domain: NAGVMQNPRHLVRRRGQEARLRCSPMKGHSHVYWYRQLPEEGLKFMVYLQKENIIDESGMPKERFSAEFPKEGPSILRIQQVVRGDSAAYFCASSQNRGPYEQYFGPGTRLTVT.

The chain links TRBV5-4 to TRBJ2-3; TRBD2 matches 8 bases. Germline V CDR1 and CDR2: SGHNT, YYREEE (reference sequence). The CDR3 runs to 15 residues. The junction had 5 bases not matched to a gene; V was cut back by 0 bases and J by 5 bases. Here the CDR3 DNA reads TGTGCCAGCAGCTTGGAATTGGCGGGAGGAGATACGCAGTATTTT. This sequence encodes CASSLELAGGDTQYF.

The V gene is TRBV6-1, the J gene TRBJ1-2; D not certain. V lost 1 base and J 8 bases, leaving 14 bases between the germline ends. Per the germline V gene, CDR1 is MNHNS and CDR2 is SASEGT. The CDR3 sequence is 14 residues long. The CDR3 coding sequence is TGTGCCAGCAGTGAAGTTTCCGGGAACGTCGGCTACACCTTC. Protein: CASSEVSGNVGYTF.

The CDR3, as DNA: TGTGCCAGAGAAGATAGCGGGAGCATTTACGAGCAGTACTTC. It is translated as CAREDSGSIYEQYF. This rearrangement joins TRBV5-3 to TRBJ2-7, with 9 bases that match TRBD2. TRBV5-3 is assigned to the ORF class and has an uncertain function. J gave up 4 bases and V 7 bases, and 9 bases lay outside the gene matches. The CDR3 has 14 amino acids.

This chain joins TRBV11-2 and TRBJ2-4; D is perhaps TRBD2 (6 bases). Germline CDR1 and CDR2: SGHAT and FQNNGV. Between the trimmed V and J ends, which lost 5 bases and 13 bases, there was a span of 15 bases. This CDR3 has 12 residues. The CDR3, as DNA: TGTGCCAGCAGCCAAGAGCCGGGAGTCCAGTACTTC. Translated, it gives CASSQEPGVQYF.

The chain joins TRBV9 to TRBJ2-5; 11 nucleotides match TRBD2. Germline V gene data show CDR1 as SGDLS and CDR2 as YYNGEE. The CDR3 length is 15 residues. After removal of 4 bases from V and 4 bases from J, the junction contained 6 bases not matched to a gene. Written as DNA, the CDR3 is TGTGCCAGCAGCCCAGATAGCGGGAGGGCAGAGACCCAGTACTTC. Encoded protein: CASSPDSGRAETQYF. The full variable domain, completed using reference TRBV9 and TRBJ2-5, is DSGVTQTPKHLITATGQRVTLRCSPRSGDLSVYWYQQSLDQGLQFLIQYYNGEERAKGNILERFSAQQFPDLHSELNLSSLELGDSALYFCASSPDSGRAETQYFGPGTRLLVL.

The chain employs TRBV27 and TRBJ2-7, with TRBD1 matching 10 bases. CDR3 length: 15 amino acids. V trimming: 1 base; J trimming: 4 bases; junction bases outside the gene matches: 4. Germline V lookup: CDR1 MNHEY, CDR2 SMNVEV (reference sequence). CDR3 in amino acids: CASSLLRQGAYEQYF. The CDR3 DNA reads TGTGCCAGCAGTTTATTAAGACAGGGGGCATACGAGCAGTACTTC.

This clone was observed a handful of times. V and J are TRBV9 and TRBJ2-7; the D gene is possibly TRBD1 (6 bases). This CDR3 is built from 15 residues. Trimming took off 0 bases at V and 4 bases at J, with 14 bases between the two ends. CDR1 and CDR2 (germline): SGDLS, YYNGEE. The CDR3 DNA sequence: TGTGCCAGCAGCGTAGATCCAGGGGAGATGTACGAGCAGTACTTC. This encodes CASSVDPGEMYEQYF. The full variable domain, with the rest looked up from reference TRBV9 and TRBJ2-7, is DSGVTQTPKHLITATGQRVTLRCSPRSGDLSVYWYQQSLDQGLQFLIQYYNGEERAKGNILERFSAQQFPDLHSELNLSSLELGDSALYFCASSVDPGEMYEQYFGPGTRLTVT.

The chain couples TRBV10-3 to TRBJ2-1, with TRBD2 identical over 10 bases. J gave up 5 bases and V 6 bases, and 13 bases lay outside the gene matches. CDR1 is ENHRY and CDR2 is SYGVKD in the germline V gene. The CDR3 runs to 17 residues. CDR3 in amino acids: CAIRANLGTSADNEQFF. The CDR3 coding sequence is TGTGCCATCAGGGCTAACCTAGGGACTAGCGCCGACAATGAGCAGTTCTTC.

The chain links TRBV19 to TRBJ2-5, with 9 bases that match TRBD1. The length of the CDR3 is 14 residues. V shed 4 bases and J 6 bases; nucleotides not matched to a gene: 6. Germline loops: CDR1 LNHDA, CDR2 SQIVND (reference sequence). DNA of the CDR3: TGTGCCAGTAGTACCGGGACAGGGATTAAGACCCAGTACTTC. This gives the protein CASSTGTGIKTQYF. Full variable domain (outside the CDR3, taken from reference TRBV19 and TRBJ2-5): DGGITQSPKYLFRKEGQNVTLSCEQNLNHDAMYWYRQDPGQGLRLIYYSQIVNDFQKGDIAEGYSVSREKKESFPLTVTSAQKNPTAFYLCASSTGTGIKTQYFGPGTRLLVL.

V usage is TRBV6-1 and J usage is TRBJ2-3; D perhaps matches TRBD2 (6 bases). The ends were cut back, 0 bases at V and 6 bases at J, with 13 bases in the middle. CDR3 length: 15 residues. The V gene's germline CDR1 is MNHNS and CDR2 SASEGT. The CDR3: CASSEAGAGWDTQYF. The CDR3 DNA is TGTGCCAGCAGTGAAGCTGGGGCGGGGTGGGATACGCAGTATTTT.

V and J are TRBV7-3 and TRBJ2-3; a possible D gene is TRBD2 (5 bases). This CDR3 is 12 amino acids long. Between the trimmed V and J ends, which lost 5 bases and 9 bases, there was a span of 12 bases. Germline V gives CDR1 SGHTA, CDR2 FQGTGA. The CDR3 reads CASSPDSRTQYF. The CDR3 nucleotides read TGTGCCAGCAGCCCGGACTCCAGGACGCAGTATTTT.

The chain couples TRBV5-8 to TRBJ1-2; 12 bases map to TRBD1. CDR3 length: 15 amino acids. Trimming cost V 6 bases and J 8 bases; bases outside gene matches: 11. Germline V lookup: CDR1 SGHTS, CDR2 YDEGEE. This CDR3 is CASTIGTGGAEGYTF. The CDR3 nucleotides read TGTGCCAGCACGATAGGGACAGGGGGCGCTGAGGGCTACACCTTC.

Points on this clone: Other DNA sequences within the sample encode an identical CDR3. The CDR3: CASTLDRVSYEQYF. The DNA for the CDR3 is TGTGCCAGCACCTTGGACAGGGTATCCTACGAGCAGTACTTC. The V and J genes are TRBV6-5 and TRBJ2-7, with TRBD1 matching over 8 bases. The ends lost 7 bases at V and 1 base at J; junction bases unmatched: 6. Looked up from germline, CDR1 is MNHEY and CDR2 is SVGAGI. The length of the CDR3 is 14 residues.

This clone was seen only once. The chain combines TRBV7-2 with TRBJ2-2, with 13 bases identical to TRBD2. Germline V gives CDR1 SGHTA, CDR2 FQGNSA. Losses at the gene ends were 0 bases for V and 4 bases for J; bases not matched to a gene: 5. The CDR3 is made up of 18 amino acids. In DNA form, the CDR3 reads TGTGCCAGCAGCTTAGCGGATGGACTAGCGGGAGCCACCGGGGAGCTGTTTTTT. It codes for CASSLADGLAGATGELFF.

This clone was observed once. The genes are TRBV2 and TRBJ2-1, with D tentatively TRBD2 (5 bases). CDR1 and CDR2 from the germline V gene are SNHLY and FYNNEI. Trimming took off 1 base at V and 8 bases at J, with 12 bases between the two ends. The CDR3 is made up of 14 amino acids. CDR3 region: CASSEGFWGDEQFF. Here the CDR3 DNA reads TGTGCCAGCAGTGAAGGTTTTTGGGGAGATGAGCAGTTCTTC.

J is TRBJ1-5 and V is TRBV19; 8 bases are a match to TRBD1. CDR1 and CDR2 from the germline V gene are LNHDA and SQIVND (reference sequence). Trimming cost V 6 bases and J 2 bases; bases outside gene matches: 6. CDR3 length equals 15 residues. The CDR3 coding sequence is TGTGCCAGTAGCAGGACAGGGCTGGGCAATCAGCCCCAGCATTTT. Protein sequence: CASSRTGLGNQPQHF.

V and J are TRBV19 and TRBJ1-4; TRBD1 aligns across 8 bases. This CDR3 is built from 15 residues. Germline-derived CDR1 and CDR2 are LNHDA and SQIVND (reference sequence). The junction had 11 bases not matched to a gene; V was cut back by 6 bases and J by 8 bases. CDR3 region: CASSPIQGAREKLFF. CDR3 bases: TGTGCCAGTAGCCCGATTCAGGGGGCGCGGGAAAAACTGTTTTTT.

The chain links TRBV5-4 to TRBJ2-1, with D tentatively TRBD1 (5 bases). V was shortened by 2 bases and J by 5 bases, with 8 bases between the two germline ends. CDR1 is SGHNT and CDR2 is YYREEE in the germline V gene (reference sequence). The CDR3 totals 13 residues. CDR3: CASSFDSHNEQFF. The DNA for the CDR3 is TGTGCCAGCAGCTTTGACAGCCACAATGAGCAGTTCTTC.

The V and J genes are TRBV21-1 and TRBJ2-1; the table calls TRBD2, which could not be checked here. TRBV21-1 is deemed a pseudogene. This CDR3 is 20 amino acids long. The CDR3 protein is CASSKAGSGTLWDYYNEQFF. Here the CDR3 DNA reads TGTGCCAGCAGCAAAGCGGGGAGCGGAACCCTGTGGGATTACTACAATGAGCAGTTCTTC.

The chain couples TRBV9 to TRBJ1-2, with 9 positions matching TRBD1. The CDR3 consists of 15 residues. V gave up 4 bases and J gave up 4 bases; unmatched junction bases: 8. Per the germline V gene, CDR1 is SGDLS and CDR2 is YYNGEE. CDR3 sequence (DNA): TGTGCCAGCAGCTCTAGGACAGGGGAAGCCTATGGCTACACCTTC. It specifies CASSSRTGEAYGYTF.

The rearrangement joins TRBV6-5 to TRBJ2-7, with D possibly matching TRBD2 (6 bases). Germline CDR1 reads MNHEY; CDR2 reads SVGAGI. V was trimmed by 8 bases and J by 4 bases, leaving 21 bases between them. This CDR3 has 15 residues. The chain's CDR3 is CASLATRGKKYEQYF. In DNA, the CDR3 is TGTGCCAGCCTAGCGACCCGCGGGAAAAAATACGAGCAGTACTTC.

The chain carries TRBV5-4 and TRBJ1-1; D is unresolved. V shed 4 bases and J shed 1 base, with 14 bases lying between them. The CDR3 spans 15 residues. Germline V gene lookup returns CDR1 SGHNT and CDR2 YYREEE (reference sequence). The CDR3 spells CASSQQQIPNTEAFF. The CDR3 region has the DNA TGTGCCAGCAGCCAGCAACAGATTCCGAACACTGAAGCTTTCTTT. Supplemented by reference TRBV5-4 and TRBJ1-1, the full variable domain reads ETGVTQSPTHLIKTRGQQVTLRCSSQSGHNTVSWYQQALGQGPQFIFQYYREEENGRGNFPPRFSGLQFPNYSSELNVNALELDDSALYLCASSQQQIPNTEAFFGQGTRLTVV.